This TCR beta chain was identified in a study of cytomegalovirus exposure and HLA in healthy donors. Study-wide background: A prior study identified 117 million unique TCR beta sequences from 200 million or so T cells.

V gave up 3 bases and J gave up 8 bases; unmatched junction bases: 7. CDR1 is SGHRS and CDR2 is YFSETQ in the germline V gene. This CDR3 is built from 14 residues. PCR amplification relied on 60 Vbeta primers (plus 13 Jbeta primers). Clones were sequenced by immunoSEQ multiplex PCR, and TCRdb holds only the in-frame ones, with some missing. There are some 110,000 clones in the sample; 80% to 90% occur only once, and 1.5% to 2% lies in the top ten. Study findings and constraints: Analysis performed later found 15,000 or so TCR beta sequences associated with HLA alleles at 0.05 false discovery rate. In a later analysis, donors in an Asian-associated ancestry cluster reportedly had fewer N-insertions in productive TCRs than the cohort mean.

Concerning this clone: Its antigen is unknown.

The origin of this receptor is a man in his fifties or sixties in good health and CMV-seronegative. This chain links TRBV5-1 with TRBJ1-2, with 10 bases that match TRBD1. Sequencing used PBMCs. CDR3 DNA sequence: TGCGCCAGCAGCTCCTCCGGGACAGGGGTCGGCTACACCTTC. The encoded protein is CASSSSGTGVGYTF.